These 22 T cell receptor beta chains were sequenced from one sample in a study of T cells in Graves' hyperthyroidism and ophthalmopathy. RNA transcripts yielded amplified TCR beta CDR3 regions. HTBI primers were the set used in a first-round RT-PCR of the TCR CDR3. Each CDR3 protein is one row after TCRdb ran MiXCR on the multiplex PCR reads. The sample holds roughly 500,000 distinct CDR3 sequences, 40% to 50% seen once. Sequencing was carried out using peripheral blood or thyroid tissue (not recorded which). All receptors derive from an adult woman with Graves' disease, either hyperthyroidism or ophthalmopathy (not recorded which).

The chain is built from TRBV12-5 and TRBJ1-1; the D gene is possibly TRBD1 (5 bases). In germline, CDR1 is LGHNT, CDR2 FRNRAP. V dropped 0 bases and J dropped 1 base, with 9 bases sitting between them. The CDR3 covers 15 residues. The CDR3 bases are TGTGCTAGTGGTTTGGTACTTGGGACGAACACTGAAGCTTTCTTT. Translated, it gives CASGLVLGTNTEAFF.

In its sample, this clonotype was seen many times. The chain is built from TRBV20-1 and TRBJ1-6; no clear D. Trimming removed 2 bases at V and 10 bases at J, with 12 bases between. The CDR3 spans 13 residues. The germline CDR1 and CDR2 sequences are DFQATT and SNEGSKA (reference sequence). The CDR3 region is CSARQPPPSPLHF. For the CDR3, the DNA is TGCAGTGCTAGACAACCCCCCCCCTCACCCCTCCACTTT.

As concerns this clonotype: The DNA is left out, because the CDR3 cannot be placed on it with certainty; the CDR3 is given as TCRdb lists it. V gene TRBV19 combines with J gene TRBJ1-1; the D call TRBD1 from the table was never checked on the DNA. A total of 20 residues make up the CDR3, ends included. Per the germline V gene, CDR1 is LNHDA and CDR2 is SQIVND (reference sequence). The CDR3 region is CASSKDYGYTFGTGNTEAFF.

The V call is TRBV9, the J call TRBJ1-4; D is uncertain. There are 13 residues in the CDR3. CDR1 is SGDLS and CDR2 is YYNGEE in the germline V gene. V was pared by 3 bases and J by 4 bases, with 7 bases between. Written as DNA, the CDR3 is TGTGCCAGCAGCGAAGGAAATAATGAAAAACTGTTTTTT. Translating gives CASSEGNNEKLFF.

V gene TRBV10-1 combines with J gene TRBJ2-5; D unresolved. Germline CDR1 and CDR2: WNHNN and SYGVQD (reference sequence). Trimming took 0 bases from V and 4 from J, leaving 6 bases between them. The CDR3 sequence is 13 residues long. The CDR3 sequence: CASSESTGETQYF. CDR3 in DNA: TGCGCCAGCAGTGAGTCGACCGGAGAGACCCAGTACTTC.

V and J are TRBV10-3 and TRBJ2-2; no clear D. The V end was cut by 7 bases, the J end by 1 base, with 4 bases between. The CDR3 sequence is 12 residues long. Germline V CDR1 and CDR2: ENHRY, SYGVKD. The DNA for the CDR3 is TGTGCCATCACTGGGAACACCGGGGAGCTGTTTTTT. Its translation: CAITGNTGELFF.

The CDR3 sequence is CSIGDVSYEQYF. The CDR3 coding sequence is TGCAGCATTGGGGACGTATCCTACGAGCAGTACTTC. The J gene is TRBJ2-7, the V gene TRBV29-1, with D tentatively TRBD1 or TRBD2 (5 bases each). V lost 8 bases to trimming and J lost 1 base, with 12 bases between them. CDR3 size: 12 residues. Germline CDR1 SQVTM, CDR2 ANQGSEA.

In this sample, this clonotype turned up many times. This chain links TRBV6-1 with TRBJ1-2; D is uncertain. V lost 3 bases, J lost 2 bases, and 16 bases lay in between. The length of the CDR3 is 16 residues. CDR1 and CDR2 from the germline V gene are MNHNS and SASEGT. In DNA, the CDR3 is TGTGCCAGCAGTGATCTTCGGCCAGGACCGAACTATGGCTACACCTTC. Protein: CASSDLRPGPNYGYTF.

The J gene is TRBJ2-6, the V gene TRBV15; D call uncertain. The germline V and J ends were trimmed by 0 bases and 0 bases, with 3 bases remaining between them. Germline V CDR1 and CDR2: LNHNV, YYDKDF (reference sequence). The CDR3 extends over 15 amino acids. CDR3 protein: CATSREHSGANVLTF. The CDR3 DNA sequence: TGTGCCACCAGCAGAGAACACTCTGGGGCCAACGTCCTGACTTTC. The whole variable domain, remainder taken from reference TRBV15 and TRBJ2-6, is DAMVIQNPRYQVTQFGKPVTLSCSQTLNHNVMYWYQQKSSQAPKLLFHYYDKDFNNEADTPDNFQSRRPNTSFCFLDIRSPGLGDTAMYLCATSREHSGANVLTFGAGSRLTVL.

The rearrangement joins TRBV20-1 to TRBJ2-5; D gene ambiguous. V lost 1 base and J 5 bases, leaving 8 bases between the germline ends. This CDR3 is built from 12 residues. CDR1 DFQATT and CDR2 SNEGSKA come from the germline V gene (reference sequence). The CDR3 region has the DNA TGCAGTGCTAGAGTTCCGCCGGAGACCCAGTACTTC. Amino acids: CSARVPPETQYF.

This clonotype has ten or more counts. The CDR3 nucleotides read TGTGCCAGCAGCTTAGGGCGGTTGGTTGCAGGGACCCAGTACTTC. Residues: CASSLGRLVAGTQYF. The rearrangement joins TRBV7-9 to TRBJ2-5, with unresolved D. V was clipped by 1 base and J by 7 bases, with 16 bases between them. The CDR3 sequence is 15 residues long. Germline CDR1 SEHNR, CDR2 FQNEAQ (reference sequence).

This clonotype showed up many times. The chain employs TRBV11-2 and TRBJ2-5, with D uncertain. This CDR3 region has 13 residues. Deletions cut 1 base from V and 5 bases from J, with 8 bases between. Germline V gives CDR1 SGHAT, CDR2 FQNNGV. This chain's CDR3 is CASSLAPRETQYF. Written as DNA, the CDR3 is TGTGCCAGCAGCTTAGCCCCGAGGGAGACCCAGTACTTC.

Concerning this clonotype: This likely comes from a read error, as the CDR3 has no conserved phenylalanine or tryptophan at its end. The limits of the CDR3 on the DNA are not certain, so only TCRdb's listed CDR3 is given. This rearrangement joins TRBV12-3 or TRBV12-4 to TRBJ2-6; TRBD2 is the table's D call, not checked against the DNA. The CDR3 is 12 amino acids long, termini counted. This chain's CDR3 is CASGEGGGDGTS.

Many counts were recorded for this clonotype. The chain joins TRBV4-3 to TRBJ1-6; no reliable D call. V gave up 2 bases and J gave up 7 bases, with 6 bases separating them. This CDR3 comprises 13 residues. Germline V gene lookup returns CDR1 LGHNA and CDR2 YSLEER. This CDR3 is CASSQQNNSPLHF. The CDR3 DNA is TGCGCCAGCAGCCAACAAAACAATTCACCCCTCCACTTT.

Ten or more counts support this clonotype. V usage is TRBV20-1 and J usage is TRBJ1-4; D call uncertain. V was cut by 0 bases and J by 8 bases, with 7 bases left in between. The CDR3 loop spans 12 amino acids. Germline CDR1 reads DFQATT; CDR2 reads SNEGSKA (reference sequence). CDR3 sequence: CSARDGVEKLFF. The CDR3 nucleotides are TGCAGTGCTAGAGATGGAGTAGAAAAACTGTTTTTT.

The chain carries TRBV9 and TRBJ1-2; 7 bases are shared with TRBD1. The CDR3 spans 15 residues. The trim removed 1 base at V and 2 bases at J, leaving 5 bases unmatched. The germline V gene has CDR1 SGDLS and CDR2 YYNGEE. CDR3 sequence: CASSVTGVVNYGYTF. CDR3 sequence (DNA): TGTGCCAGCAGCGTAACAGGGGTAGTGAACTATGGCTACACCTTC.

This clonotype came up once. The chain uses TRBV15 and TRBJ1-2, with TRBD1 identical over 10 bases. V gave up 3 bases and J gave up 8 bases; unmatched junction bases: 6. The V gene's germline CDR1 is LNHNV and CDR2 YYDKDF (reference sequence). CDR3 length equals 14 residues. The chain's CDR3 is CATSSLGQGVGYTF. The CDR3 DNA follows: TGTGCCACCAGCAGCCTAGGACAGGGGGTCGGCTACACCTTC.

This clonotype was seen at least ten times. V and J are TRBV25-1 and TRBJ2-7, with 9 positions matching TRBD2. J was trimmed by 3 bases and V by 6 bases; bases with no gene match: 12. The CDR3 totals 16 residues. The germline V gene has CDR1 MGHDK and CDR2 SYGVNS. The CDR3 sequence: CASRPTGAGGFYEQYF. Written as DNA, the CDR3 is TGTGCCAGCAGACCCACCGGAGCGGGAGGTTTCTACGAGCAGTACTTC.

Of note for this clonotype: A much larger clonotype is one base distant, so this may be a read error. This chain links TRBV7-2 with TRBJ2-7, with D perhaps matching TRBD2 (6 bases). CDR1 and CDR2 (germline): SGHTA, FQGNSA. This CDR3 has 16 amino acids. CDR3 DNA: TGTGCCAGCAGCTTATCCCACGGGAGTGGGTCCTACGAGCACTACTTC. Protein sequence: CASSLSHGSGSYEHYF.

This clonotype was recorded many times. The chain uses TRBV10-3 and TRBJ2-5, with a weak D call TRBD1 (5 bases). This CDR3 has 12 residues. Germline values: CDR1 ENHRY, CDR2 SYGVKD. V lost 2 bases, J lost 5 bases, and 6 bases lay in between. The CDR3 bases are TGTGCCATCAGTGAGAGACAGGAGACCCAGTACTTC. Amino acid sequence: CAISERQETQYF.

The J gene is TRBJ1-4, the V gene TRBV24-1, with 7 bases that match TRBD1. The CDR3 has 15 residues. Germline CDR1 and CDR2: KGHDR and SFDVKD. Germline trimming cut 2 bases from V and 3 bases from J; bases unmatched to any gene: 2. For the CDR3, the DNA is TGTGCCACCAGTGATTCACAGGGGCCTAATGAAAAACTGTTTTTT. Its protein product is CATSDSQGPNEKLFF.

The chain has TRBV7-8 and TRBJ2-7; D gene unclear. The ends were cut back, 1 base at V and 0 bases at J, with 10 bases in the middle. The CDR3 contains 15 residues. In germline, CDR1 is SGHVS, CDR2 FQNEAQ. For the CDR3, the DNA is TGTGCCAGCAGCTTAGGGGTTTTTATCTCCTACGAGCAGTACTTC. Translation gives CASSLGVFISYEQYF.